These 17 T cell receptor beta chains originate from one sample sequenced in a study of T-cell memory formation after mild COVID-19. TCRdb redid the calling of the 5' RACE reads with MiXCR, one entry per CDR3 protein. The repertoire holds 30,000 to 45,000 distinct CDR3 sequences, with 9.5% to 12% as singletons. The sequenced sample consisted of PBMCs or a T cell subset sorted from them (not recorded which). These receptors were collected from a man younger than 35 who had mild COVID-19 (a few samples of this study predate the infection). Cell type and time point are not known.

This clonotype has ten or more counts. The chain combines TRBV7-2 with TRBJ2-5; 11 bases agree with TRBD2. Losses at the gene ends were 2 bases for V and 5 bases for J; bases not matched to a gene: 7. The V gene's germline CDR1 is SGHTA and CDR2 FQGNSA. This CDR3 spans 16 amino acids. The DNA for the CDR3 is TGTGCCAGCAGCTTATTCCTAGCGGGGGGCGGGGAGACCCAGTACTTC. It codes for CASSLFLAGGGETQYF.

The table lists this clonotype with many counts. The chain employs TRBV28 and TRBJ1-1; D is unresolved. V dropped 4 bases and J dropped 5 bases, with 14 bases sitting between them. Germline V gene sequence: CDR1 MDHEN, CDR2 SYDVKM. This CDR3 is 14 amino acids long. DNA of the CDR3: TGTGCCAGCAGTTATCCGACAAGGAGGACTGAAGCTTTCTTT. It codes for CASSYPTRRTEAFF.

In this sample, this clonotype turned up many times. This CDR3 is CASRGGLGRFATNEKLFF. CDR3 bases: TGTGCCAGCAGAGGGGGACTTGGCCGCTTTGCAACTAATGAAAAACTGTTTTTT. J is TRBJ1-4 and V is TRBV6-1; the D gene is possibly TRBD1 (6 bases). The germline V gene has CDR1 MNHNS and CDR2 SASEGT. CDR3 length: 18 residues. V gave up 6 bases and J gave up 0 bases, with 20 bases separating them.

At least ten counts were recorded for this clonotype. The chain employs TRBV5-6 and TRBJ2-3; 11 bases fit TRBD2. Germline assignment: CDR1 SGHDT and CDR2 YYEEEE. The trim removed 3 bases at V and 0 bases at J, leaving 3 bases unmatched. CDR3 length: 16 amino acids. Written as DNA, the CDR3 is TGTGCCAGCAGCTGGAGACTAGCGGGAAGCACAGATACGCAGTATTTT. Translation: CASSWRLAGSTDTQYF.

Ten or more counts support this clonotype. The chain employs TRBV6-2 or TRBV6-3 and TRBJ2-6; D remains unclear. CDR1 is MNHEY and CDR2 is SVGEGT in the germline V gene. V shed 6 bases and J shed 4 bases, with 7 bases lying between them. CDR3 size: 13 residues. CDR3 sequence (DNA): TGTGCCAGCAGGACGGCCGGGGCCAACGTCCTGACTTTC. Translation gives CASRTAGANVLTF.

This clonotype appeared many times. The chain is built from TRBV7-2 and TRBJ2-7; 11 positions match TRBD1. The CDR3 contains 14 residues. CDR1 and CDR2 from the germline V gene are SGHTA and FQGNSA. V trimming: 8 bases; J trimming: 2 bases; junction bases outside the gene matches: 5. In DNA form, the CDR3 reads TGTGCCAGCGCTAAGGACAGGGGGCCCTACGAGCAGTACGTC. Its protein product is CASAKDRGPYEQYV.

This clonotype occurred many times. The J gene is TRBJ2-3, the V gene TRBV7-3; D gene unclear. The CDR3 spans 14 residues. Germline CDR1 reads SGHTA; CDR2 reads FQGTGA. Trimming removed 3 bases from V and 2 bases from J, with 9 bases in between. The CDR3 sequence: CASSLELFTDTQYF. The CDR3 DNA sequence: TGTGCCAGCAGCTTGGAGCTTTTCACAGATACGCAGTATTTT.

This clonotype has a count of ten or more. V and J are TRBV5-5 and TRBJ2-7; a weak D match, TRBD1 (6 bases). Trimming cost V 4 bases and J 6 bases, with 14 bases left between them. The germline V gene has CDR1 SGHKS and CDR2 YYEKEE (reference sequence). This CDR3 has 13 amino acids. In nucleotides, the CDR3 is TGTGCCAGCAGCCTAGGCGTACAGGGCGAGCAGTACGTC. Amino acids: CASSLGVQGEQYV.

By share of the sample, this clonotype is medium-sized. This chain joins TRBV5-1 and TRBJ2-5; D gene uncertain. Germline lookup yields CDR1 SGHRS and CDR2 YFSETQ. This CDR3 is built from 15 residues. Trimming took 0 bases from V and 1 from J, leaving 10 bases between them. The CDR3 protein is CASSLVQAGQETQYF. CDR3 nucleotides: TGCGCCAGCAGCTTGGTTCAGGCAGGCCAAGAGACCCAGTACTTC.

At least ten counts were recorded for this clonotype. The V gene is TRBV6-2 or TRBV6-3, the J gene TRBJ2-5; D gene uncertain. Germline CDR1 is MNHEY and CDR2 is SVGEGT. This CDR3 region has 12 residues. V dropped 4 bases and J dropped 3 bases, with 6 bases sitting between them. The CDR3 bases are TGTGCCAGCAGTTCAGCAGAAGAGACCCAGTACTTC. The encoded protein is CASSSAEETQYF.

This chain connects TRBV5-4 to TRBJ2-1; 10 bases are a match to TRBD2. The length of the CDR3 is 15 residues. The V segment lost 6 bases and the J segment 4 bases; nucleotides outside the gene matches: 7. Germline CDR1 SGHNT, CDR2 YYREEE (reference sequence). As DNA, the CDR3 is TGTGCCAGCACCCGAGCGGGGGGGCAGTACAATGAGCAGTTCTTC. Protein: CASTRAGGQYNEQFF.

This clonotype was recorded many times. The J gene is TRBJ1-1, the V gene TRBV6-2 or TRBV6-3, with 8 bases aligning to TRBD1. Germline CDR1 reads MNHEY; CDR2 reads SVGEGT. The ends lost 7 bases at V and 6 bases at J; junction bases unmatched: 7. The CDR3 loop spans 13 amino acids. In DNA, the CDR3 is TGTGCCAGCACTGCACAGGGGGTCTCTGAAGCTTTCTTT. This codes for CASTAQGVSEAFF.

This clonotype was seen many times. The genes are TRBV11-2 and TRBJ1-2, with D perhaps TRBD1 (6 bases). Trimming left V 5 bases short and J 8 bases short, with 15 bases between. The CDR3 is 13 amino acids. Germline CDR1 reads SGHAT; CDR2 reads FQNNGV. DNA for the CDR3: TGTGCCAGCAGCCCAGACAGGCTTTACGGCTACACCTTC. This codes for CASSPDRLYGYTF.

This clonotype came up many times. The V gene is TRBV28, the J gene TRBJ2-7; 13 bases match TRBD2. Per germline, CDR1 MDHEN and CDR2 SYDVKM. V lost 7 bases to trimming and J lost 6 bases; unmatched junction nucleotides: 6. The length of the CDR3 is 14 residues. The CDR3 region has the DNA TGTGCCAGCATTAGGACTAGCGGGGGTTTCGAGCAGTACGTC. Amino acid sequence: CASIRTSGGFEQYV.

This clonotype was recorded only once. A much larger clonotype is one base distant, so this may be a read error. The V and J genes are TRBV5-1 and TRBJ2-2; 10 bases map to TRBD2. The CDR3 contains 15 residues. V lost 5 bases, J lost 9 bases, and 10 bases stayed unmatched. CDR1 and CDR2 (germline): SGHRS, YFSETQ. The CDR3 bases are TGCGCCAGCAGATCCCCCGGGACTAGCGCCAGGGAGCTGTTTTTT. Translated: CASRSPGTSARELFF.

This clonotype has a count of ten or more. This sequence joins TRBV7-9 and TRBJ1-2, with D unresolved. The V gene's germline CDR1 is SEHNR and CDR2 FQNEAQ (reference sequence). The CDR3 is made up of 12 amino acids. Trimming removed 5 bases at V and 2 bases at J, with 6 bases between. For the CDR3, the DNA is TGTGCCAGCAGCCCCGAAAACTATGGCTACACCTTC. Its translation is CASSPENYGYTF.

This clonotype was recorded many times. This chain links TRBV2 with TRBJ2-3, with TRBD2 matching over 10 bases. V lost 3 bases and J lost 4; bases outside the gene matches: 7. The germline gives CDR1 SNHLY, CDR2 FYNNEI. The CDR3 spans 16 residues. The CDR3 loop reads CASSDERGGRPDTQYF. In DNA form, the CDR3 reads TGTGCCAGCAGTGACGAGCGGGGGGGCCGTCCAGATACGCAGTATTTT.